The present TCR beta chain was sequenced within a study of T cell changes during pregnancy in multiple sclerosis. Germline V lookup: CDR1 SGHRS, CDR2 YFSETQ. V was pared by 3 bases and J by 5 bases, with 17 bases between. CDR3 size: 15 residues. This clone has only a few counts. Here immunoSEQ multiplex PCR was the method, and the copy in TCRdb shows in-frame clones only, minus some. The table lists over 85,000 clones, about nine tenths of them singletons, with roughly 0.77% in the top ten. The source is a female donor in good health, enrolled as a control in a pregnancy study. The chain combines TRBV5-1 with TRBJ1-1, with D unresolved. Specimen: peripheral blood, collected in the second trimester of pregnancy. The CDR3 DNA reads TGCGCCAGCAGCTCCTGGGTCTCCGGGGAAACTGAAGCTTTCTTT. It encodes CASSSWVSGETEAFF.